These 18 T cell receptor beta chains came from one sample sequenced in a study of T cells after yellow fever vaccination. TCRdb itself ran the 5' RACE reads through MiXCR, one entry per CDR3 protein. The sample lists about 160,000 distinct CDR3 sequences; around 9.3% were seen once. The material was CD8+ T cells sorted from PBMCs, obtained 45 days after the yellow fever booster vaccination. Receptor source: a man between 18 and 35 years old who received the YFV17D yellow fever vaccine.

This chain uses TRBV7-9 with TRBJ2-7, with D possibly being TRBD2 (6 bases). The CDR3 is 18 residues long. Germline loops: CDR1 SEHNR, CDR2 FQNEAQ (reference sequence). V was cut by 1 base and J by 0 bases, with 19 bases left in between. Written as DNA, the CDR3 is TGTGCCAGCAGCTTAGTGGTGGAGGGAAAATATTTCTCCTACGAGCAGTACGTC. It yields the protein CASSLVVEGKYFSYEQYV.

J is TRBJ2-7 and V is TRBV29-1; TRBD1 aligns across 10 bases. Looked up from germline, CDR1 is SQVTM and CDR2 is ANQGSEA. V trimming: 0 bases; J trimming: 4 bases; junction bases outside the gene matches: 6. The CDR3 has 15 amino acids. In DNA, the CDR3 is TGCAGCGTTGAAGATCTAACGGACAGGGGGTACGAGCAGTACTTC. Its translation: CSVEDLTDRGYEQYF.

The V and J genes are TRBV10-3 and TRBJ2-3; D might be TRBD2 (6 bases). V lost 8 bases and J lost 2, with 14 bases in between. Per the germline V gene, CDR1 is ENHRY and CDR2 is SYGVKD. This CDR3 is 14 amino acids long. Written as DNA, the CDR3 is TGTGCCATCGGAGGGCTAGCAAACACAGATACGCAGTATTTT. Its translation: CAIGGLANTDTQYF.

There are a few counts of this clonotype. The DNA for the CDR3 is TGTGCCAGCAGCCACAGAACCCTCATCGGGGCCTACAATGAGCAGTTCTTC. Amino acid sequence: CASSHRTLIGAYNEQFF. The rearrangement uses TRBV7-9 and TRBJ2-1; a possible D gene is TRBD2 (5 bases). Trimming cost V 5 bases and J 2 bases, with 19 bases left between them. Germline V CDR1 and CDR2: SEHNR, FQNEAQ (reference sequence). CDR3 length equals 17 residues.

The J gene is TRBJ2-5, the V gene TRBV5-1; tentative D call: TRBD1 (5 bases). V was clipped by 4 bases and J by 5 bases, with 15 bases between them. The CDR3 length is 14 residues. Germline assignment: CDR1 SGHRS and CDR2 YFSETQ. The CDR3 protein is CASSTYQGSETQYF. In DNA, the CDR3 is TGCGCCAGCAGCACGTATCAGGGTTCGGAGACCCAGTACTTC.

V usage is TRBV27 and J usage is TRBJ1-2; D is ambiguous. The CDR3 length is 13 residues. Trimming shortened V by 6 bases and J by 5 bases, and 13 bases separated the two germline ends. Germline V lookup: CDR1 MNHEY, CDR2 SMNVEV (reference sequence). CDR3 protein: CASRPQRGYGYTF. CDR3 sequence (DNA): TGTGCCAGCAGACCCCAGCGGGGTTATGGCTACACCTTC.

This clonotype was seen many times. This rearrangement joins TRBV6-1 to TRBJ2-3; 8 positions agree with TRBD2. The CDR3 has 15 residues. J lost 1 base, V lost 6 bases, and 6 bases had no gene match. The germline V gene encodes CDR1 MNHNS and CDR2 SASEGT. The CDR3, as DNA: TGTGCCAGCAGCGCGGGACTAGGGGGCACAGATACGCAGTATTTT. It codes for CASSAGLGGTDTQYF.

This clonotype was seen more than once but under ten times. V usage is TRBV5-1 and J usage is TRBJ1-2; D gene unclear. CDR3 length: 16 residues. Germline assignment: CDR1 SGHRS and CDR2 YFSETQ. V was cut by 2 bases and J by 0 bases, with 14 bases left in between. The CDR3 protein is CASSLGLWEANYGYTF. The CDR3 DNA follows: TGCGCCAGCAGCTTAGGCCTCTGGGAGGCTAACTATGGCTACACCTTC. The full variable domain, in which reference TRBV5-1 and TRBJ1-2 provide the parts outside the CDR3, is KAGVTQTPRYLIKTRGQQVTLSCSPISGHRSVSWYQQTPGQGLQFLFEYFSETQRNKGNFPGRFSGRQFSNSRSEMNVSTLELGDSALYLCASSLGLWEANYGYTFGSGTRLTVV.

V gene TRBV2 combines with J gene TRBJ1-3; D is uncertain. Germline CDR1 SNHLY, CDR2 FYNNEI. With 7 bases removed from V and 3 bases from J, the gap between germline ends came to 10 bases. This CDR3 contains 13 residues. CDR3 DNA sequence: TGTGCCAGCAACCAGTGGGTTGGAAACACCATATATTTT. Amino acids: CASNQWVGNTIYF.

This clonotype came up a few times. The chain is built from TRBV6-6 and TRBJ2-1, with 8 bases that match TRBD2. The length of the CDR3 is 20 residues. Per the germline V gene, CDR1 is MNHNY and CDR2 is SVGAGI (reference sequence). The V segment lost 0 bases and the J segment 7 bases; nucleotides outside the gene matches: 20. CDR3 sequence reads: CASSYSKSGLAYAISNEQFF. CDR3 bases: TGTGCCAGCAGTTACTCGAAAAGTGGACTAGCCTATGCCATCTCAAATGAGCAGTTCTTC.

This clonotype was seen at least ten times. The chain combines TRBV12-3 or TRBV12-4 with TRBJ1-5; D not certain. This CDR3 contains 15 residues. With 1 base removed from V and 5 bases from J, the gap between germline ends came to 12 bases. Written as DNA, the CDR3 is TGTGCCAGCAGTTTAGGGCAGTCCCCCGATCAGCCCCAGCATTTT. Encoded protein: CASSLGQSPDQPQHF.

This clonotype was detected only once. The gene calls are TRBV6-5 and TRBJ1-1; 9 bases are a match to TRBD1. V shed 6 bases and J 7 bases; nucleotides not matched to a gene: 15. Germline CDR1 is MNHEY and CDR2 is SVGAGI. The CDR3 runs 16 residues. The CDR3, as DNA: TGTGCCAGCAGCCCCATCCTGACAGGGGGGGGGGTTGAAGCTTTCTTT. Encoded protein: CASSPILTGGGVEAFF.

The chain is built from TRBV6-6 and TRBJ2-7; tentatively, D is TRBD1 or TRBD2 (5 bases each). CDR3 length equals 17 residues. Trimming took off 3 bases at V and 2 bases at J, with 20 bases between the two ends. Germline values: CDR1 MNHNY, CDR2 SVGAGI (reference sequence). CDR3 amino acids: CASSYSMEAGFPYEQYV. CDR3 in DNA: TGTGCCAGCAGTTATTCGATGGAGGCAGGGTTTCCCTACGAGCAGTACGTC.

This clonotype appeared a few times. This chain links TRBV12-3 or TRBV12-4 with TRBJ2-3; 7 nucleotides agree with TRBD2. CDR3 length: 16 residues. V was clipped by 6 bases and J by 2 bases; unmatched bases: 11. CDR3 sequence reads: CASRPRWAGDTDTQYF. The CDR3, as DNA: TGTGCCAGCAGACCCCGTTGGGCGGGAGACACAGATACGCAGTATTTT.

V gene TRBV12-3 or TRBV12-4 combines with J gene TRBJ2-2; D is undetermined. The CDR3 has 13 residues. The ends were cut back, 6 bases at V and 4 bases at J, with 9 bases in the middle. This chain's CDR3 is CASSVTSTGELFF. The CDR3 DNA sequence: TGTGCCAGCAGCGTAACAAGCACCGGGGAGCTGTTTTTT.

There are a few counts of this clonotype. Because the CDR3 is missing its conserved closing phenylalanine or tryptophan, this is likely a read error. V usage is TRBV7-6 and J usage is TRBJ2-1; D may be TRBD2 (5 bases). V lost 4 bases to trimming and J lost 3 bases, with 7 bases between them. The CDR3 contains 13 residues. Germline V lookup: CDR1 SGHVS, CDR2 FNYEAQ. CDR3 coding DNA: TGTGCCAGCAGCTGGGCGGGCTACAATGAGCAGTTCTCC. It specifies CASSWAGYNEQFS.

This clonotype was seen a few times. V usage is TRBV4-1 and J usage is TRBJ1-1, with D unresolved. This CDR3 region has 16 residues. CDR1 and CDR2 from the germline V gene are MGHRA and YSYEKL. The V end was cut by 4 bases, the J end by 1 base, with 16 bases between. The CDR3 region is CASSLYPGLGNTEAFF. DNA for the CDR3: TGCGCCAGCAGCCTCTATCCCGGCCTTGGGAACACTGAAGCTTTCTTT.

This clonotype was observed many times. The genes are TRBV6-5 and TRBJ2-1, with D perhaps TRBD1 or TRBD2 (5 bases each). In germline, CDR1 is MNHEY, CDR2 SVGAGI. This CDR3 region has 13 residues. V lost 7 bases, J lost 10 bases, and 17 bases lay in between. The CDR3, as DNA: TGTGCCAGCACCGAACCCGGGACGCGAGAGCAGTTCTTC. It specifies CASTEPGTREQFF.